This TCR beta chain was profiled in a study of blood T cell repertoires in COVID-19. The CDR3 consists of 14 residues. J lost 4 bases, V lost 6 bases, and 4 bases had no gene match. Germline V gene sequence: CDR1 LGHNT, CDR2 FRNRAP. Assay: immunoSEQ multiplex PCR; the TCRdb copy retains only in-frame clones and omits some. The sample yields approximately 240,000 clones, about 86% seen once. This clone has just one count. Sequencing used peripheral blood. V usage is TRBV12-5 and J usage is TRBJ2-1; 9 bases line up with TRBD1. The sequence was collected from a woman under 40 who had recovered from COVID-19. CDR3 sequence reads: CASGSGQGYNEQFF. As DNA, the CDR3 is TGTGCTAGTGGGTCGGGACAGGGATACAATGAGCAGTTCTTC. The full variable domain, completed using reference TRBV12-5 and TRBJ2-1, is DARVTQTPRHKVTEMGQEVTMRCQPILGHNTVFWYRQTMMQGLELLAYFRNRAPLDDSGMPKDRFSAEMPDATLATLKIQPSEPRDSAVYFCASGSGQGYNEQFFGPGTRLTVL.